This TCR beta chain emerged from a study of identical twins. This clonotype was seen at least ten times. Its cognate antigen is unknown. Study-wide findings and caveats: Cord blood beta clonotypes present at high abundance carried fewer insertions; no such pattern appeared in memory repertoires.

The germline CDR1 and CDR2 sequences are SGHKS and YYEKEE (reference sequence). V was clipped by 4 bases and J by 1 base, with 13 bases between them. This CDR3 comprises 15 residues. MiXCR was run by TCRdb on the 5' RACE reads, yielding one entry per CDR3 protein. The data contain 400,000 to 650,000 distinct CDR3 sequences, around 20% of them singletons. The sample also formed part of further work on T cells expressing NK-cell markers. Per that study: The study drew TCR beta repertoires from sorted CD3+CD56+NKG2C+, CD3+CD56+NKG2C- and CD3+CD56-NKG2C+ T cells.

The receptor comes from a woman younger than 35 in good health. The chain has TRBV5-5 and TRBJ2-3; TRBD1 or TRBD2 may be the D gene (5 bases each). Sample: CD4+ T cells sorted from blood. The CDR3 DNA reads as TGTGCCAGCAGCCTAGGACGGGACCGCACAGATACGCAGTATTTT. This gives the protein CASSLGRDRTDTQYF.